This passage covers 2 T cell receptor beta chains from one sample sequenced in a study of T cell repertoires in cytomegalovirus infection. In TCRdb, the reads were re-called with MiXCR into one record per CDR3 protein. The data contain fewer than 200,000 distinct CDR3 sequences, approximately 19% of them singletons. The sequenced sample consisted of PBMCs. These receptors all come from a human donor in good health (CMV status not recorded). Some clones in this sample may be carry-over from other donors' samples.

The chain employs TRBV10-3 and TRBJ2-5; TRBD2 matches at 8 bases. The CDR3 spans 14 residues. Germline CDR1 ENHRY, CDR2 SYGVKD. With V trimmed by 6 bases and J by 2 bases, 5 bases remained unmatched. CDR3 region: CAIREVAGQETQYF. CDR3 nucleotide sequence: TGTGCCATCAGGGAAGTAGCGGGGCAAGAGACCCAGTACTTC.

V usage is TRBV6-5 and J usage is TRBJ1-2; a weak D match, TRBD1 (6 bases). Trimming took 6 bases from V and 0 from J, leaving 23 bases between them. CDR3 length equals 18 residues. Germline V gene data show CDR1 as MNHEY and CDR2 as SVGAGI. This CDR3 is CASRPIGGGRLTNYGYTF. The CDR3 DNA follows: TGTGCCAGCAGGCCGATCGGGGGGGGGCGCTTAACTAACTATGGCTACACCTTC.